This T cell receptor beta chain comes out of a study of shared clonotypes between healthy human individuals. Using immunoSEQ multiplex PCR, the repertoire was profiled, and TCRdb retains in-frame clones only, with some absent. The table has roughly 220,000 clones, 65% to 70% seen once. Study-level findings and limits: Generation probabilities of non-shared clonotypes were lower (relative to those shared by all four donors). Rarefaction gave evidence that sorted-subset sequencing remained incomplete despite large depth.

Unmatched junction bases numbered 5, after V lost 3 bases and J lost 2 bases. Germline V lookup: CDR1 SGHAT, CDR2 FQNNGV. The CDR3 has 15 residues. With respect to this clone: Its target is not known.

Each sample came from a Caucasian adult donor living in Nashville, Tennessee. Memory CD4+ cells were the fraction left after CD45RA+ naive selection. Sequenced input: memory CD4+ T cells sorted from blood. Subset described: CD45RA-negative fraction. The rearrangement uses TRBV11-2 and TRBJ2-3; 7 nucleotides align to TRBD2. The TCR sequence derives from a man under 40 in good health. CDR3 DNA: TGTGCCAGCAGCTTCGGGGGGAGGGACACAGATACGCAGTATTTT. This translates into CASSFGGRDTDTQYF.